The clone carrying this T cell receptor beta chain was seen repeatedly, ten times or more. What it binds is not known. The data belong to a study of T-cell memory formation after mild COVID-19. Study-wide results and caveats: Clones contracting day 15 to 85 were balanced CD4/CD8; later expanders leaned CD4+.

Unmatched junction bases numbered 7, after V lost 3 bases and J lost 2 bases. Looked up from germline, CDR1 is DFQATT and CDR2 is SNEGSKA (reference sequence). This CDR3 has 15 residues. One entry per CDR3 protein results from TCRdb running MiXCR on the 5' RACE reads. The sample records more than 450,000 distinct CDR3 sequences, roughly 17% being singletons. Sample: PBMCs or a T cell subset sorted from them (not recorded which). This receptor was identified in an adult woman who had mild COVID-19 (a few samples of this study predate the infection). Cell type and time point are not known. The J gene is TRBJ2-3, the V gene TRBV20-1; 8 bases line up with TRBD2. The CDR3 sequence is CSASGGSGTTDTQYF. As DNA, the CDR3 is TGCAGTGCTAGTGGAGGTAGCGGGACCACAGATACGCAGTATTTT.